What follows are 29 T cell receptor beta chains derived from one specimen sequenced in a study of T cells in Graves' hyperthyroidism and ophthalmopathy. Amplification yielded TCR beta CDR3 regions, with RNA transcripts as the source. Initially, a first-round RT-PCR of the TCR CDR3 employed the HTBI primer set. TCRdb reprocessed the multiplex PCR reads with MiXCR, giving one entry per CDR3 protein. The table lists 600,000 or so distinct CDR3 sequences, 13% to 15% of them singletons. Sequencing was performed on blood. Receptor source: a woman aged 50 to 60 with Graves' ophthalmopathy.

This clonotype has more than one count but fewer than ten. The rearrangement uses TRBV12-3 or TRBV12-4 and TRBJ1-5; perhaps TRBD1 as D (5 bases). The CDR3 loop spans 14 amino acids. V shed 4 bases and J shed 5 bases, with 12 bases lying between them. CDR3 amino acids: CASSWTFVDQPQHF. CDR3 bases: TGTGCCAGCAGTTGGACATTTGTGGATCAGCCCCAGCATTTT.

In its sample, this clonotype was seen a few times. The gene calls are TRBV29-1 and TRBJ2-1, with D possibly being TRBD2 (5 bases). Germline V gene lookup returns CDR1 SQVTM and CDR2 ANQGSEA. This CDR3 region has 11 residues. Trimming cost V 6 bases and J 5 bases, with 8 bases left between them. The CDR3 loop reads CSVDLNNEQFF. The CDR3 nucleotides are TGCAGCGTGGACTTGAACAATGAGCAGTTCTTC.

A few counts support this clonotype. In nucleotides, the CDR3 is TGCAGTGCTATAAGCGGGAGTCAGGGATCTGGGGCCAACGTCCTGACTTTC. It translates to CSAISGSQGSGANVLTF. The chain employs TRBV20-1 and TRBJ2-6; 8 nucleotides match TRBD2. The CDR3 consists of 17 residues. CDR1 is DFQATT, CDR2 SNEGSKA, per germline (reference sequence). With 4 bases clipped from V and 1 base from J, the junction kept 9 bases outside the gene matches.

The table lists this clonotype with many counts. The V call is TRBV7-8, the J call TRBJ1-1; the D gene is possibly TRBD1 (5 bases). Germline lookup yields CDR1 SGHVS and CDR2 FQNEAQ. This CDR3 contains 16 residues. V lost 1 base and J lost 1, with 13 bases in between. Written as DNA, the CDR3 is TGTGCCAGCAGCTTAGGTCCCGGCAGGGCGAACACTGAAGCTTTCTTT. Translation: CASSLGPGRANTEAFF.

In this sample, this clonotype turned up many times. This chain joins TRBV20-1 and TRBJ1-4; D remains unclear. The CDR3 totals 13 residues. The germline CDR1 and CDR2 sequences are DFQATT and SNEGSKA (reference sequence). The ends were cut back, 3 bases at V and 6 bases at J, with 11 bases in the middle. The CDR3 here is CSARKRVDEKLFF. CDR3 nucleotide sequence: TGCAGTGCTAGGAAGAGGGTGGATGAAAAACTGTTTTTT.

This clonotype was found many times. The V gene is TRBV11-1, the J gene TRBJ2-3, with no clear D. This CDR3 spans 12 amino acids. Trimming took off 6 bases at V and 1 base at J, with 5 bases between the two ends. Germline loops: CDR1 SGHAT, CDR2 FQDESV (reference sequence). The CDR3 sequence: CASRWGTDTQYF. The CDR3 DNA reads TGTGCCAGCAGGTGGGGCACAGATACGCAGTATTTT.

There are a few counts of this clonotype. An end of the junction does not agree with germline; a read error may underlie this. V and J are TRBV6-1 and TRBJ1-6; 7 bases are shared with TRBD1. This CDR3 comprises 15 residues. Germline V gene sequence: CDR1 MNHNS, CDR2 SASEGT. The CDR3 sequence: CASSEVSDRRGGKYF. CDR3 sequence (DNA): TGTGCCAGCAGTGAAGTCAGCGATCGCAGGGGGGGAAAATACTTT.

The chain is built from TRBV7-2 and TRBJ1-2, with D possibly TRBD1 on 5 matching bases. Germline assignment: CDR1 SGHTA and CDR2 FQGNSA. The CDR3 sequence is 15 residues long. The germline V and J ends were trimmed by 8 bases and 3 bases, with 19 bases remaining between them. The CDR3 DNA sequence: TGTGCCAGCGCGGTCCGGGACGGCAAAGACTATGGCTACACCTTC. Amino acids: CASAVRDGKDYGYTF.

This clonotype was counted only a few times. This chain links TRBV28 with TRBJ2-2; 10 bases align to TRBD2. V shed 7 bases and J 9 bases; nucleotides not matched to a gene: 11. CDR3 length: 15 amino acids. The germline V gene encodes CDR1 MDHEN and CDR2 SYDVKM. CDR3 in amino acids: CASTRFASGRWELFF. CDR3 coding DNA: TGTGCCAGCACCAGATTTGCTAGCGGGAGATGGGAGCTGTTTTTT.

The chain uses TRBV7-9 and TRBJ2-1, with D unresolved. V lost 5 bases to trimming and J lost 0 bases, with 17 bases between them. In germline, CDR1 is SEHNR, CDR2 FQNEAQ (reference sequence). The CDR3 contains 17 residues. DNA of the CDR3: TGTGCCAGCAGCCCTAGTGAAGGACGGAGCTCCTACAATGAGCAGTTCTTC. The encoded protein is CASSPSEGRSSYNEQFF.

The CDR3: CSARGTGETEAFF. In DNA, the CDR3 is TGCAGTGCTCGAGGGACAGGAGAAACTGAAGCTTTCTTT. This rearrangement joins TRBV20-1 to TRBJ1-1; TRBD1 agrees at 8 bases. With 5 bases clipped from V and 5 bases from J, the junction kept 7 bases outside the gene matches. The CDR3 loop spans 13 amino acids. Germline values: CDR1 DFQATT, CDR2 SNEGSKA (reference sequence).

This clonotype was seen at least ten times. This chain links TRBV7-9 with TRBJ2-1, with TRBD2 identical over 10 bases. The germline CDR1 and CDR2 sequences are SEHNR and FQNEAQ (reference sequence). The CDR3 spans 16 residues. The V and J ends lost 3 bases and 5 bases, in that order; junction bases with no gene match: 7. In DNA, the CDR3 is TGTGCCAGCAGCTTGGGAGCGGGAGGGCCTAACAATGAGCAGTTCTTC. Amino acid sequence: CASSLGAGGPNNEQFF.

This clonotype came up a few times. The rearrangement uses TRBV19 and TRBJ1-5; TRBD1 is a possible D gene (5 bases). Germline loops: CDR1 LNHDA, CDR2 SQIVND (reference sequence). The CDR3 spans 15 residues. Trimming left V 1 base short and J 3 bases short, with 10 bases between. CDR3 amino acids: CASSIGQGYNQPQHF. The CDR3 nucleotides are TGTGCCAGTAGTATAGGGCAGGGATACAATCAGCCCCAGCATTTT.

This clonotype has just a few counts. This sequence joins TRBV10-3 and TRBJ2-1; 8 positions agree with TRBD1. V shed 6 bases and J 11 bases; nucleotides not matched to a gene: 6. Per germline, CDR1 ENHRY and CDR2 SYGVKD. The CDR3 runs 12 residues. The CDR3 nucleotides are TGTGCCATCAGCCCGGACAGGGTAAAGCAGTTCTTC. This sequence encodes CAISPDRVKQFF.

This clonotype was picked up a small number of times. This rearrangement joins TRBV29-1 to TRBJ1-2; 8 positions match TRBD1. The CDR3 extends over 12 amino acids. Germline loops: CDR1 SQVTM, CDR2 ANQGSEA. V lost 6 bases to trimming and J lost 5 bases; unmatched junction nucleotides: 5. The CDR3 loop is CSVQGAEYGYTF. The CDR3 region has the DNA TGCAGCGTCCAGGGGGCGGAATATGGCTACACCTTC.

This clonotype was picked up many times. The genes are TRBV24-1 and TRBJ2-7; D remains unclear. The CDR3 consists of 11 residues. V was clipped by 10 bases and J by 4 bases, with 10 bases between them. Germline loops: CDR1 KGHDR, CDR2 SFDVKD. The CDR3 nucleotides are TGTGCCACAACAGACGGATACGAGCAGTACTTC. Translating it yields CATTDGYEQYF.

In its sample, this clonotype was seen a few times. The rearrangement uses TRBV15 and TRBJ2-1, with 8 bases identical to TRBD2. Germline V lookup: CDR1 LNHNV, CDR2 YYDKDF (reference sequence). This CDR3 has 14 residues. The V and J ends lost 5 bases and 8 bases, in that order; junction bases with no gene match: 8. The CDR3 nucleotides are TGTGCCACCAGCGCTCCGGGACTAGGCGATGAGCAGTTCTTC. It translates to CATSAPGLGDEQFF.

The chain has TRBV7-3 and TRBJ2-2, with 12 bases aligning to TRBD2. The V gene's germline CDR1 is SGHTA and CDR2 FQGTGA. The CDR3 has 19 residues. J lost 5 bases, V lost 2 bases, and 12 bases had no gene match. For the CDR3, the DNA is TGTGCCAGCAGCTTAGGTATTCTAGCGGGAGGGCCCGGAACCGGGGAGCTGTTTTTT. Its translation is CASSLGILAGGPGTGELFF.

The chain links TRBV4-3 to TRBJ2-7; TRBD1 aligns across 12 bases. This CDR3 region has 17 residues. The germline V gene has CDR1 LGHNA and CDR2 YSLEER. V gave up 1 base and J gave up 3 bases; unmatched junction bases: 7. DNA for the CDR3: TGCGCCAGCAGCCAAGGTATGGGACAGGGGGCGGTCTACGAGCAGTACTTC. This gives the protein CASSQGMGQGAVYEQYF.

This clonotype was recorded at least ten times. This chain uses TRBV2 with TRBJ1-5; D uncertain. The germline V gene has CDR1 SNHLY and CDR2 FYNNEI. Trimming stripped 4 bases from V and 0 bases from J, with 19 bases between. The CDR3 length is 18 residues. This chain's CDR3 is CASSVLGFGVSSNQPQHF. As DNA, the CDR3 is TGTGCCAGCAGTGTGTTGGGATTTGGGGTATCTAGCAATCAGCCCCAGCATTTT.

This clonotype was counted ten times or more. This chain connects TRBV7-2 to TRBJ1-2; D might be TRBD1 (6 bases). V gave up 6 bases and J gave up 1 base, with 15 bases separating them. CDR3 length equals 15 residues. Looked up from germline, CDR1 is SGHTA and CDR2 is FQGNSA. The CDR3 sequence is CASRQTGTSNYGYTF. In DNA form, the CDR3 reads TGTGCCAGCAGACAAACAGGGACGAGTAACTATGGCTACACCTTC.

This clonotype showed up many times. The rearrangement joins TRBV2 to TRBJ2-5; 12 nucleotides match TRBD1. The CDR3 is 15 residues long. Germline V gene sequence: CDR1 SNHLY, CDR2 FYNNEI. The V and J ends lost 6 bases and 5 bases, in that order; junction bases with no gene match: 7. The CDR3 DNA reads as TGTGCCAGCAGCGCCGGGACAGGGGGCGGGGAGACCCAGTACTTC. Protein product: CASSAGTGGGETQYF.

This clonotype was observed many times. CDR3 DNA: TGTGCCTGGATTTTCGGTCAGGGCACCTACAATGAGCAGTTCTTC. It translates to CAWIFGQGTYNEQFF. The chain uses TRBV30 and TRBJ2-1; tentatively, D is TRBD1 (5 bases). The germline gives CDR1 GTSNPN, CDR2 SVGIG (reference sequence). V was pared by 4 bases and J by 2 bases, with 15 bases between. CDR3 length equals 15 residues.

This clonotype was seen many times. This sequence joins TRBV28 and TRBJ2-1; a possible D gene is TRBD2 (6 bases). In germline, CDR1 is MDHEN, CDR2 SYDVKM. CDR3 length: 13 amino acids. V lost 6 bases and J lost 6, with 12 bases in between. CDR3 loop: CASRPGTPNEQFF. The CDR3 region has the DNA TGTGCCAGCAGACCCGGGACTCCCAATGAGCAGTTCTTC. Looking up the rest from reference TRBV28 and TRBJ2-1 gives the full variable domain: DVKVTQSSRYLVKRTGEKVFLECVQDMDHENMFWYRQDPGLGLRLIYFSYDVKMKEKGDIPEGYSVSREKKERFSLILESASTNQTSMYLCASRPGTPNEQFFGPGTRLTVL.

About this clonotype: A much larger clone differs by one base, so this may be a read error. In DNA, the CDR3 is TGTGCCAGCAGACAGGGTTTTAGCACTGAAGCTCTCTTT. Residues: CASRQGFSTEALF. The V gene is TRBV7-9, the J gene TRBJ1-1, with D maybe TRBD1 (6 bases). The CDR3 has 13 residues. Germline loops: CDR1 SEHNR, CDR2 FQNEAQ (reference sequence). Full variable domain (rest looked up from reference TRBV7-9 and TRBJ1-1): DTGVSQNPRHKITKRGQNVTFRCDPISEHNRLYWYRQTLGQGPEFLTYFQNEAQLEKSRLLSDRFSAERPKGSFSTLEIQRTEQGDSAMYLCASRQGFSTEALFGQGTRLTVV.

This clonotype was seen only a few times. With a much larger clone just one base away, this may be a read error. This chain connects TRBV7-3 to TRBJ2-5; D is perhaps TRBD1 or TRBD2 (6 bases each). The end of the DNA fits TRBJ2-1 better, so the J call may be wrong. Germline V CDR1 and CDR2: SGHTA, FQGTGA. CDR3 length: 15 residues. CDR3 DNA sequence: TGTGCCAGCAGCTTAGGGGGGCGGAACCAAGAGACCCAGTTCTTC. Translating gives CASSLGGRNQETQFF.

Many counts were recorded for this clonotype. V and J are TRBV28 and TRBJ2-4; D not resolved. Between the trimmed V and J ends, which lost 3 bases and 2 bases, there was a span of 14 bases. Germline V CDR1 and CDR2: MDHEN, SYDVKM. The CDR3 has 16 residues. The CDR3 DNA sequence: TGTGCCAGCAGTTTTATTGAACAATCAACCAAAAACATTCAGTACTTC. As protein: CASSFIEQSTKNIQYF.

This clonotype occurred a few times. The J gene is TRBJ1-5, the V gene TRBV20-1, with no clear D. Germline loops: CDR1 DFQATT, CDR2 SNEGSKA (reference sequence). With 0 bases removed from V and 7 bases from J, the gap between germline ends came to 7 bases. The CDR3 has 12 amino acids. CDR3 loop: CSARDRLQPQHF. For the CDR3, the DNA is TGCAGTGCTAGAGATCGCTTACAGCCCCAGCATTTT.

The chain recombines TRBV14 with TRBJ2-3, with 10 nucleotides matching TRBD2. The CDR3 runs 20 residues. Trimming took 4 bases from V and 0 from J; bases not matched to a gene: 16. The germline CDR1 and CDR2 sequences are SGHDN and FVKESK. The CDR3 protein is CASSPPTRLAGVLSTDTQYF. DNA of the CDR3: TGTGCCAGCAGCCCCCCCACGCGCCTAGCGGGAGTTCTGAGCACAGATACGCAGTATTTT.